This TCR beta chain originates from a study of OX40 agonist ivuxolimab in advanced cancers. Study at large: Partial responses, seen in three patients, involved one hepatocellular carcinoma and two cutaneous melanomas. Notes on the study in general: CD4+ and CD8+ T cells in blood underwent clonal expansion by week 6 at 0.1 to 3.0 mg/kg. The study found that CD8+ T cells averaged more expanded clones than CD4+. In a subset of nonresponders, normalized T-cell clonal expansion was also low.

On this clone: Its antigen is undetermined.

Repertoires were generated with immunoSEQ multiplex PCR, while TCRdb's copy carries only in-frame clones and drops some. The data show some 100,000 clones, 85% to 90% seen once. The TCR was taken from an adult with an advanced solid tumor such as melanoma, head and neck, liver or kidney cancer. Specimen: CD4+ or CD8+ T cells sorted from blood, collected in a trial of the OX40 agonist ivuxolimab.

The DNA for the CDR3 is TGTGCCAGCAGTGACAGAACCCCCCAAGAGACCCAGTACTTC. It is translated as CASSDRTPQETQYF. V usage is TRBV2 and J usage is TRBJ2-5, with D unresolved. Germline V gene sequence: CDR1 SNHLY, CDR2 FYNNEI. Trimming cost V 3 bases and J 1 base, with 9 bases left between them. The CDR3 is 14 amino acids.